The 12 T cell receptor beta chains in this list originate from one sample, sequenced in a study of shared clonotypes between healthy human individuals. Here immunoSEQ multiplex PCR was the method, and the copy in TCRdb shows in-frame clones only, minus some. Seen here are 2 million to 2.5 million clones, roughly 92% observed once, and the top ten hold around 0.4%. Sample: naive CD4+ T cells from PBMCs. As for subset: CD45RA+ positively selected. These receptors originate from a man between 18 and 35 years old in good health. Some clones in this sample may be carry-over from other donors' samples.

DNA of the CDR3: TGTGCCAGCAGTTCAACGGACAGCTATGGCTACACCTTC. This codes for CASSSTDSYGYTF. This chain connects TRBV28 to TRBJ1-2; tentative D call: TRBD1 (6 bases). Deletions cut 4 bases from V and 4 bases from J, with 10 bases between. Germline CDR1 is MDHEN and CDR2 is SYDVKM. This CDR3 has 13 amino acids.

The chain uses TRBV7-9 and TRBJ1-3; 9 nucleotides match TRBD1. CDR1 is SEHNR and CDR2 is FQNEAQ in the germline V gene (reference sequence). Germline trimming cut 1 base from V and 8 bases from J; bases unmatched to any gene: 12. The CDR3 is made up of 17 amino acids. The CDR3 DNA reads TGTGCCAGCAGCTTAGGCCGAGGGGGACAGGGCGTCGACACCATATATTTT. Translating gives CASSLGRGGQGVDTIYF. Complete variable domain (other parts from reference TRBV7-9 and TRBJ1-3): DTGVSQNPRHKITKRGQNVTFRCDPISEHNRLYWYRQTLGQGPEFLTYFQNEAQLEKSRLLSDRFSAERPKGSFSTLEIQRTEQGDSAMYLCASSLGRGGQGVDTIYFGEGSWLTVV.

The chain joins TRBV5-1 to TRBJ2-1; D uncertain. Germline V lookup: CDR1 SGHRS, CDR2 YFSETQ. Trimming shortened V by 4 bases and J by 3 bases, and 14 bases separated the two germline ends. This CDR3 is 15 amino acids long. The CDR3 region has the DNA TGCGCCAGCAGCGGTGGAATGGGTCTCTACAATGAGCAGTTCTTC. Its translation is CASSGGMGLYNEQFF.

This chain joins TRBV14 and TRBJ2-1; weak D call: TRBD1 (5 bases). Germline loops: CDR1 SGHDN, CDR2 FVKESK. The V end was cut by 2 bases, the J end by 7 bases, with 15 bases between. The CDR3 totals 15 residues. The DNA of the CDR3 is TGTGCCAGCAGCCAATCAGGGCCCAGGAAGAATGAGCAGTTCTTC. Its translation: CASSQSGPRKNEQFF.

J is TRBJ1-1 and V is TRBV28; the D gene is possibly TRBD1 (5 bases). The CDR3 totals 14 residues. V shed 3 bases and J shed 1 base, with 9 bases lying between them. Germline loops: CDR1 MDHEN, CDR2 SYDVKM. CDR3 nucleotide sequence: TGTGCCAGCAGTTTGGAGACAGAGAACACTGAAGCTTTCTTT. Translation gives CASSLETENTEAFF.

This clone has just one count. CDR3 sequence (DNA): TGTGCCAGCAGTTTACCTGCGGGGGACTCCTACGAGCAGTACTTC. It is translated as CASSLPAGDSYEQYF. The rearrangement uses TRBV28 and TRBJ2-7; 7 bases map to TRBD2. CDR1 is MDHEN, CDR2 SYDVKM, per germline. The CDR3 is 15 residues long. V gave up 2 bases and J gave up 0 bases; unmatched junction bases: 4.

The V and J genes are TRBV11-2 and TRBJ2-1, with 8 bases lining up with TRBD2. Per germline, CDR1 SGHAT and CDR2 FQNNGV. V shed 3 bases and J 8 bases; nucleotides not matched to a gene: 9. There are 15 residues in the CDR3. The CDR3 DNA follows: TGTGCCAGCAGCTTTAGCGGGAAGGCGGGCGATGAGCAGTTCTTC. Amino acid sequence: CASSFSGKAGDEQFF.

The rearrangement links TRBV5-4 to TRBJ2-6; 7 bases map to TRBD2. The CDR3 is 17 residues long. The V and J ends lost 0 bases and 0 bases, in that order; junction bases with no gene match: 3. The V gene's germline CDR1 is SGHNT and CDR2 YYREEE (reference sequence). The CDR3 coding sequence is TGTGCCAGCAGCTTGGGGGGGAGGGCCTCTGGGGCCAACGTCCTGACTTTC. Its protein product is CASSLGGRASGANVLTF.

The chain joins TRBV21-1 to TRBJ1-2; the D call TRBD1 from the table was never checked on the DNA. TRBV21-1 is classified as a pseudogene. This CDR3 is built from 14 residues. CDR3 sequence: CASSNGTGSYGYTF. Written as DNA, the CDR3 is TGTGCCAGCAGCAATGGGACAGGTTCATATGGCTACACCTTC.

This clone is a singleton in its sample. This rearrangement joins TRBV5-1 to TRBJ2-7, with a tentative D call TRBD1 (7 bases). The germline V and J ends were trimmed by 4 bases and 2 bases, with 19 bases remaining between them. Looked up from germline, CDR1 is SGHRS and CDR2 is YFSETQ. This CDR3 is built from 16 residues. For the CDR3, the DNA is TGCGCCAGCAGCAGCGTGGGGGCGGGACAGACCTACGAGCAGTACTTC. It codes for CASSSVGAGQTYEQYF.

The rearrangement links TRBV11-2 to TRBJ1-4; D not certain. Germline V gene lookup returns CDR1 SGHAT and CDR2 FQNNGV. This CDR3 is 12 amino acids long. The V gene lost 3 bases and the J gene lost 8 bases, with 7 bases spanning the gap. CDR3 sequence (DNA): TGTGCCAGCAGCTTTGAGCGGGAAAAACTGTTTTTT. Translating it yields CASSFEREKLFF.

The rearrangement uses TRBV30 and TRBJ2-5; TRBD1 aligns across 7 bases. CDR3 length equals 12 residues. Germline V gene data show CDR1 as GTSNPN and CDR2 as SVGIG (reference sequence). V shed 7 bases and J 2 bases; nucleotides not matched to a gene: 4. The CDR3: CASLTGQETQYF. The CDR3 DNA reads TGTGCCTCCCTGACAGGGCAAGAGACCCAGTACTTC.